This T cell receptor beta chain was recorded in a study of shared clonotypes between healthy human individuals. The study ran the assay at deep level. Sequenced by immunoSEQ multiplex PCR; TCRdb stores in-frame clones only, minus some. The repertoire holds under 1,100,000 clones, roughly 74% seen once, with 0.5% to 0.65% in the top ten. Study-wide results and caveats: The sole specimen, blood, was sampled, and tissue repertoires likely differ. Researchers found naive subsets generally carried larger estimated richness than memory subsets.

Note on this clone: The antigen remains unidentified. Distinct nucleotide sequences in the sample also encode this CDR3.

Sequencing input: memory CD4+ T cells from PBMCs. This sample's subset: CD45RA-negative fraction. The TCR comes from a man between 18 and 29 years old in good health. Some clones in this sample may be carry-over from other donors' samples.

This CDR3 reads CSARRGNTIYF. The CDR3 DNA reads as TGCAGTGCTAGAAGAGGAAACACCATATATTTT. The chain uses TRBV20-1 and TRBJ1-3; no firm D call. This CDR3 has 11 residues. The V and J ends lost 2 bases and 4 bases respectively, with 3 bases between them. Germline values: CDR1 DFQATT, CDR2 SNEGSKA (reference sequence).